This note documents a single T cell receptor beta chain sequence. A Seattle source enrolled patients during active infection and followed them longitudinally. Original data processing: Using reference gene primer amplification, nucleated cell counts were estimated. Libraries were prepared by immunoSEQ multiplex PCR; TCRdb keeps only in-frame clonotypes and omits some of them. V, J and clone size are those of that table, while D and trimming were read from the DNA. This repertoire shows some 290,000 clones, roughly 90% found once; its top ten account for roughly 11%. These data come from a study of blood T cell repertoires in COVID-19. As for the study in general: Researchers got acute and convalescent COVID-19 samples from the United States, Italy and Spain. PBMCs, B-cell-depleted T cells, or T cells provided the cDNA or gDNA that made up the material.

CDR1 MGHRA and CDR2 YSYEKL come from the germline V gene. V was shortened by 1 base and J by 4 bases, with 14 bases between the two germline ends. The CDR3 sequence is 16 residues long. The chain employs TRBV4-1 and TRBJ2-1, with D maybe TRBD1 (5 bases). This clonotype was obtained from a woman in her thirties with COVID-19, enrolled during active disease. The sample comprised peripheral blood. The CDR3 DNA reads TGCGCCAGCAGCCAAGGTACCAGGGCAGCATACAATGAGCAGTTCTTC. This encodes CASSQGTRAAYNEQFF.